Below, 31 T cell receptor beta chains from the same sample are listed, as sequenced in a study of T cells in Graves' hyperthyroidism and ophthalmopathy. The investigators amplified TCR beta CDR3 regions from RNA transcripts. The HTBI primer set drove a first-round RT-PCR of the TCR CDR3. Each CDR3 protein gets one entry after TCRdb re-called the multiplex PCR reads with MiXCR. The sample lists approximately 690,000 distinct CDR3 sequences; around 13% were seen once. The material sequenced was blood. The receptor set was obtained from a woman aged 45 to 65 with Graves' ophthalmopathy.

This clonotype was observed at least ten times. V usage is TRBV10-3 and J usage is TRBJ1-2; TRBD1 aligns across 7 bases. Losses at the gene ends were 6 bases for V and 4 bases for J; bases not matched to a gene: 14. Germline CDR1 and CDR2: ENHRY and SYGVKD. The CDR3 consists of 16 residues. The CDR3 protein is CAISPGARDRFYGYTF. The CDR3, as DNA: TGTGCCATCAGCCCAGGCGCCCGGGACAGATTCTATGGCTACACCTTC.

The chain is built from TRBV5-4 and TRBJ2-5, with D possibly being TRBD1 (6 bases). The CDR3 is made up of 15 amino acids. The germline V gene encodes CDR1 SGHNT and CDR2 YYREEE (reference sequence). V was clipped by 2 bases and J by 5 bases, with 16 bases between them. The CDR3 loop reads CASSFRRGGEETQYF. The CDR3 DNA is TGTGCCAGCAGCTTTCGCAGGGGTGGGGAGGAGACCCAGTACTTC.

This clonotype has a count of ten or more. The chain links TRBV12-3 or TRBV12-4 to TRBJ1-1, with 8 positions matching TRBD1. CDR3 length equals 13 residues. J was trimmed by 6 bases and V by 4 bases; bases with no gene match: 4. In DNA, the CDR3 is TGTGCCAGCAGTTCGGGACAGGTCTCTGAAGCTTTCTTT. The encoded protein is CASSSGQVSEAFF.

CDR3 in amino acids: CASSERETGVFEQYF. Here the CDR3 DNA reads TGTGCCAGCAGTGAACGTGAGACAGGGGTCTTCGAGCAGTACTTC. The genes are TRBV6-1 and TRBJ2-7; 8 nucleotides agree with TRBD1. This CDR3 has 15 amino acids. V gave up 2 bases and J gave up 6 bases; unmatched junction bases: 9. Germline lookup yields CDR1 MNHNS and CDR2 SASEGT.

This clonotype was observed many times. The rearrangement links TRBV28 to TRBJ2-7; a possible D gene is TRBD1 (6 bases). CDR3 length: 13 residues. Looked up from germline, CDR1 is MDHEN and CDR2 is SYDVKM. V was trimmed by 6 bases and J by 3 bases, leaving 12 bases between them. The CDR3 loop reads CASRNRVHYEQYF. Here the CDR3 DNA reads TGTGCCAGCAGAAACAGGGTGCACTACGAGCAGTACTTC.

This clonotype was recorded at least ten times. This chain uses TRBV6-2 or TRBV6-3 with TRBJ1-1; 7 bases agree with TRBD1. V lost 6 bases to trimming and J lost 0 bases; unmatched junction nucleotides: 7. This CDR3 has 15 amino acids. The germline V gene has CDR1 MNHEY and CDR2 SVGEGT. The CDR3 DNA is TGTGCCAGCAGCCCACACAGGGGCATGAACACTGAAGCTTTCTTT. It is translated as CASSPHRGMNTEAFF.

This clonotype has just a few counts. Since a much larger clone is just one base distant, this may be a read error. The V gene is TRBV28, the J gene TRBJ2-7; 10 bases are shared with TRBD1. The CDR3 sequence is 12 residues long. V was clipped by 8 bases and J by 2 bases; unmatched bases: 0. Germline values: CDR1 MDHEN, CDR2 SYDVKM. The CDR3 here is CASGTGAYEQYF. CDR3 coding DNA: TGTGCCAGCGGGACAGGGGCCTACGAGCAGTACTTC.

This clonotype was seen ten or more times. The chain employs TRBV7-9 and TRBJ1-6; 7 bases line up with TRBD1. Trimming removed 5 bases from V and 10 bases from J; junction bases left unmatched: 11. There are 15 residues in the CDR3. Looked up from germline, CDR1 is SEHNR and CDR2 is FQNEAQ (reference sequence). The CDR3 DNA reads TGTGCCAGCAGCCGACCCGGGACAGTACCGTCACCCCTCCACTTT. Protein product: CASSRPGTVPSPLHF. Combining the CDR3 with reference TRBV7-9 and TRBJ1-6 gives the whole variable domain DTGVSQNPRHKITKRGQNVTFRCDPISEHNRLYWYRQTLGQGPEFLTYFQNEAQLEKSRLLSDRFSAERPKGSFSTLEIQRTEQGDSAMYLCASSRPGTVPSPLHFGNGTRLTVT.

This clonotype was recorded at least ten times. The chain couples TRBV4-1 to TRBJ2-7, with 9 bases fitting TRBD2. The germline V gene encodes CDR1 MGHRA and CDR2 YSYEKL. The V gene end was trimmed by 1 base and the J gene end by 4 bases; junction bases not matched to a gene: 2. CDR3 length equals 14 residues. In DNA, the CDR3 is TGCGCCAGCAGCCAAGCTAGCGGGACATACGAGCAGTACTTC. Residues: CASSQASGTYEQYF.

The rearrangement joins TRBV4-3 to TRBJ2-7; TRBD1 aligns across 7 bases. Germline V gene data show CDR1 as LGHNA and CDR2 as YSLEER. There are 15 residues in the CDR3. J lost 2 bases, V lost 3 bases, and 7 bases had no gene match. The chain's CDR3 is CASSQRTGMAYEQYF. CDR3 nucleotide sequence: TGCGCCAGCAGCCAGAGGACAGGAATGGCCTACGAGCAGTACTTC.

Worth noting for this clonotype: This may be a read error: a much more frequent sequence differs by one nucleotide. The chain is built from TRBV20-1 and TRBJ2-3; TRBD2 agrees at 7 bases. V dropped 4 bases and J dropped 4; count of bases not matched to a gene: 14. Per the germline V gene, CDR1 is DFQATT and CDR2 is SNEGSKA (reference sequence). The CDR3 is 16 amino acids. This CDR3 is CSANNYKGGRADTQYF. As DNA, the CDR3 is TGCAGTGCTAACAACTATAAGGGAGGGAGGGCAGATACGCAGTATTTT.

This CDR3 is CASSVDQTSGRNTGELFF. The CDR3, as DNA: TGTGCCAGCAGCGTAGATCAGACTAGCGGGAGGAACACCGGGGAGCTGTTTTTT. The chain employs TRBV9 and TRBJ2-2; TRBD2 matches 12 bases. Germline values: CDR1 SGDLS, CDR2 YYNGEE. The V segment lost 0 bases and the J segment 1 base; nucleotides outside the gene matches: 4. The length of the CDR3 is 18 residues.

This clonotype was seen a few times. The genes are TRBV14 and TRBJ1-2; 8 positions match TRBD1. Looked up from germline, CDR1 is SGHDN and CDR2 is FVKESK. This CDR3 comprises 13 residues. V gave up 5 bases and J gave up 8 bases; unmatched junction bases: 7. The CDR3 nucleotides are TGTGCCAGCAGCACACGACAGGGGTCGGGCTACACCTTC. As protein: CASSTRQGSGYTF.

This clonotype was counted many times. This chain uses TRBV5-5 with TRBJ1-1, with D unresolved. CDR1 is SGHKS and CDR2 is YYEKEE in the germline V gene (reference sequence). This CDR3 is 12 amino acids long. The V end was cut by 3 bases, the J end by 5 bases, with 8 bases between. In DNA form, the CDR3 reads TGTGCCAGCAGCTCCGTATTGACTGAAGCTTTCTTT. Its protein is CASSSVLTEAFF.

The rearrangement joins TRBV15 to TRBJ2-7; tentative D call: TRBD2 (6 bases). This CDR3 spans 13 amino acids. Trimming left V 3 bases short and J 2 bases short, with 8 bases between. CDR1 is LNHNV and CDR2 is YYDKDF in the germline V gene (reference sequence). The CDR3: CATSRDYTYEQYF. The DNA for the CDR3 is TGTGCCACCAGCAGGGACTATACCTACGAGCAGTACTTC.

This clonotype was detected ten times or more. The genes are TRBV19 and TRBJ2-7; 9 nucleotides agree with TRBD1. The length of the CDR3 is 13 residues. CDR1 and CDR2 (germline): LNHDA, SQIVND (reference sequence). After removal of 8 bases from V and 2 bases from J, the junction contained 4 bases not matched to a gene. In nucleotides, the CDR3 is TGTGCCAGTGGAGACAGGGGGACCTACGAGCAGTACTTC. Translating gives CASGDRGTYEQYF.

This clonotype was seen a handful of times. The V and J genes are TRBV20-1 and TRBJ1-6; perhaps TRBD1 as D (6 bases). Germline CDR1 is DFQATT and CDR2 is SNEGSKA (reference sequence). The CDR3 is 12 amino acids. The ends were cut back, 3 bases at V and 7 bases at J, with 7 bases in the middle. Written as DNA, the CDR3 is TGCAGTGCTAGCACAGGGAATTCACCCCTCCACTTT. Protein sequence: CSASTGNSPLHF.

The sample holds a few counts of this clonotype. The chain employs TRBV6-2 or TRBV6-3 and TRBJ1-1, with TRBD1 matching 7 bases. V shed 6 bases and J 5 bases; nucleotides not matched to a gene: 9. CDR3 length equals 14 residues. CDR1 is MNHEY, CDR2 SVGEGT, per germline. The CDR3 loop reads CASSPDRAGTEAFF. CDR3 coding DNA: TGTGCCAGCAGCCCCGACAGGGCGGGGACTGAAGCTTTCTTT.

This clonotype has more than one count but fewer than ten. This chain links TRBV7-2 with TRBJ2-2; 8 nucleotides align to TRBD2. The CDR3 loop spans 17 amino acids. CDR1 is SGHTA, CDR2 FQGNSA, per germline. The V gene end was trimmed by 3 bases and the J gene end by 6 bases; junction bases not matched to a gene: 12. The CDR3 DNA follows: TGTGCCAGCAGCTTGGTCGGACTAGCTTCAGCTCCCGGGGAGCTGTTTTTT. This sequence encodes CASSLVGLASAPGELFF.

Many counts were recorded for this clonotype. The chain carries TRBV29-1 and TRBJ2-1; no reliable D call. The CDR3 consists of 14 residues. The ends were cut back, 4 bases at V and 7 bases at J, with 17 bases in the middle. CDR1 and CDR2 (germline): SQVTM, ANQGSEA. The CDR3 nucleotides are TGCAGCGTTGGTTTTACGGCATACGGTAATGAGCAGTTCTTC. It encodes CSVGFTAYGNEQFF.

This clonotype was counted many times. This sequence joins TRBV7-9 and TRBJ1-1, with D hard to call. V lost 2 bases and J lost 6, with 10 bases in between. There are 13 residues in the CDR3. Germline V lookup: CDR1 SEHNR, CDR2 FQNEAQ (reference sequence). CDR3 bases: TGTGCCAGCAGCTTAAACGGGAGGTCTGAAGCTTTCTTT. It encodes CASSLNGRSEAFF. The complete variable domain, with remaining parts taken from reference TRBV7-9 and TRBJ1-1, reads DTGVSQNPRHKITKRGQNVTFRCDPISEHNRLYWYRQTLGQGPEFLTYFQNEAQLEKSRLLSDRFSAERPKGSFSTLEIQRTEQGDSAMYLCASSLNGRSEAFFGQGTRLTVV.

This clonotype has at least ten counts. The rearrangement joins TRBV7-3 to TRBJ2-5; unclear D gene. The V end was cut by 2 bases, the J end by 4 bases, with 11 bases between. The CDR3 covers 14 residues. CDR1 is SGHTA and CDR2 is FQGTGA in the germline V gene. The CDR3 reads CASSLSRPPETQYF. CDR3 coding DNA: TGTGCCAGCAGCTTATCTAGACCGCCAGAGACCCAGTACTTC.

The chain combines TRBV6-1 with TRBJ1-6, with D possibly being TRBD1 (5 bases). Deletions cut 2 bases from V and 10 bases from J, with 18 bases between. Per the germline V gene, CDR1 is MNHNS and CDR2 is SASEGT. CDR3 size: 16 residues. CDR3 protein: CASSESGESTLSPLHF. The DNA of the CDR3 is TGTGCCAGCAGTGAATCGGGGGAGAGCACCTTGTCACCCCTCCACTTT.

This clonotype was observed at least ten times. The chain combines TRBV7-3 with TRBJ2-7; D ambiguous. The V gene's germline CDR1 is SGHTA and CDR2 FQGTGA. Trimming pared 2 bases from V and 6 bases from J, leaving 11 bases between. This CDR3 region has 13 residues. The CDR3 is CASSLFVSSEQYF. The CDR3 DNA reads TGTGCCAGCAGCTTATTTGTGTCGTCCGAGCAGTACTTC.

This clonotype has at least ten counts. The rearrangement links TRBV18 to TRBJ1-5; no reliable D call. Germline V CDR1 and CDR2: KGHSH, LQKENI. The CDR3 spans 12 residues. V lost 1 base, J lost 9 bases, and 7 bases lay in between. The CDR3 loop is CASSPQLAPQHF. In nucleotides, the CDR3 is TGTGCCAGCTCACCACAGCTGGCGCCCCAGCATTTT.

This clonotype was seen a few times. V gene TRBV13 combines with J gene TRBJ2-1, with D possibly being TRBD2 (6 bases). V dropped 1 base and J dropped 7 bases, with 11 bases sitting between them. Per germline, CDR1 PRHDT and CDR2 FYEKMQ (reference sequence). The CDR3 totals 14 residues. The CDR3 region is CASSLAGDWNEQFF. For the CDR3, the DNA is TGTGCCAGCAGCTTAGCGGGGGATTGGAATGAGCAGTTCTTC.

This clonotype was picked up many times. The V and J genes are TRBV20-1 and TRBJ2-3; no reliable D call. CDR1 is DFQATT, CDR2 SNEGSKA, per germline (reference sequence). V was clipped by 2 bases and J by 1 base, with 4 bases between them. The CDR3 has 12 residues. In nucleotides, the CDR3 is TGCAGTGCTAGAACACGCACAGATACGCAGTATTTT. Translating gives CSARTRTDTQYF.

There are many counts of this clonotype. The V and J genes are TRBV12-3 or TRBV12-4 and TRBJ2-1, with 9 bases matching TRBD1. V was clipped by 4 bases and J by 4 bases; unmatched bases: 8. CDR3 length equals 16 residues. This CDR3 is CASSSNRDRVYNEQFF. CDR3 DNA sequence: TGTGCCAGCAGTTCCAACCGGGACAGGGTTTACAATGAGCAGTTCTTC.

In its sample, this clonotype was seen a few times. This sequence joins TRBV28 and TRBJ1-3; D gene uncertain. Trimming cost V 5 bases and J 4 bases, with 6 bases left between them. Germline values: CDR1 MDHEN, CDR2 SYDVKM. The length of the CDR3 is 12 residues. The CDR3 coding sequence is TGTGCCAGCAGTACAGCAGGAAACACCATATATTTT. This gives the protein CASSTAGNTIYF.

This clonotype was seen many times. The chain recombines TRBV28 with TRBJ1-5; 8 nucleotides agree with TRBD1. CDR1 is MDHEN and CDR2 is SYDVKM in the germline V gene. V was pared by 7 bases and J by 1 base, with 3 bases of the junction left unmatched. The CDR3 is 14 residues long. DNA for the CDR3: TGTGCCAGCATATCAGGGGGCAGCAATCAGCCCCAGCATTTT. Translation gives CASISGGSNQPQHF.

The chain carries TRBV20-1 and TRBJ2-5; D is perhaps TRBD1 or TRBD2 (7 bases each). The germline V and J ends were trimmed by 0 bases and 0 bases, with 14 bases remaining between them. CDR1 and CDR2 (germline): DFQATT, SNEGSKA (reference sequence). The CDR3 has 16 amino acids. This CDR3 reads CSARERGRGHQETQYF. DNA for the CDR3: TGCAGTGCTAGAGAGAGGGGGCGGGGGCACCAAGAGACCCAGTACTTC.